This T cell receptor beta chain is drawn from a study of blood T cells in healthy people across ages. Losses at the gene ends were 2 bases for V and 1 base for J; bases not matched to a gene: 6. Germline V gene data show CDR1 as MNHNS and CDR2 as SASEGT. The CDR3 totals 17 residues. A few counts support this clonotype. Using a J-beta primer mix together with a sample-barcoded 5' primer, a second PCR was run for roughly 6 to 11 cycles. MiXCR was run by TCRdb on the 5' RACE reads, yielding one entry per CDR3 protein. The sample contains around 780,000 distinct CDR3 sequences, approximately 24% of which appear only once. This sample was also put to use in a study of T cells of mothers and their children.

Sequencing was done on a sample of blood. The clonotype comes from a boy aged 5 to 17 in good health. V gene TRBV6-1 combines with J gene TRBJ2-1; TRBD2 matches 9 bases. The CDR3 sequence is CASSEMIAGASYNEQFF. CDR3 bases: TGTGCCAGCAGTGAAATGATAGCGGGGGCTTCCTACAATGAGCAGTTCTTC.